What follows are 3 T cell receptor beta chains derived from one specimen sequenced in a study of blood T cell repertoires in COVID-19. Sequencing was performed with immunoSEQ multiplex PCR; in TCRdb, only in-frame clones are kept and a portion is missing. The table has 150,000 to 200,000 clones, approximately 82% seen once. Sequencing was carried out using PBMCs or T cells enriched from blood (not recorded which). Receptors originate from a woman between 45 and 65 years old who had recovered from COVID-19.

The V and J genes are TRBV28 and TRBJ1-5, with D possibly being TRBD1 (6 bases). V was trimmed by 5 bases and J by 0 bases, leaving 14 bases between them. Germline CDR1 reads MDHEN; CDR2 reads SYDVKM. CDR3 size: 16 residues. The CDR3 reads CASSILKQGSNQPQHF. CDR3 DNA: TGTGCCAGCAGTATACTCAAACAGGGTAGCAATCAGCCCCAGCATTTT.

V is TRBV5-5 and J is TRBJ2-2; TRBD1 matches 9 bases. Trimming took 3 bases from V and 4 from J; bases not matched to a gene: 4. In germline, CDR1 is SGHKS, CDR2 YYEKEE (reference sequence). The CDR3 totals 15 residues. The CDR3, as DNA: TGTGCCAGCAGCTACGGGACAGGGACCACCGGGGAGCTGTTTTTT. Its protein product is CASSYGTGTTGELFF.

The rearrangement joins TRBV7-2 to TRBJ1-4, with D perhaps matching TRBD1 (5 bases). V was pared by 3 bases and J by 6 bases, with 11 bases between. Germline loops: CDR1 SGHTA, CDR2 FQGNSA. The CDR3 sequence is 14 residues long. The CDR3 bases are TGTGCCAGCAGCTTTCAGGGCGGCGATGAAAAACTGTTTTTT. Protein: CASSFQGGDEKLFF.